This T cell receptor (beta chain) was recorded in a study of T cells in Graves' hyperthyroidism and ophthalmopathy. There were TCR beta CDR3 regions amplified from RNA transcripts. With the HTBI primer set, the TCR CDR3 went through a first round of RT-PCR. TCRdb analysed the multiplex PCR reads with MiXCR anew, one entry per CDR3 protein. The repertoire has a few hundred thousand distinct CDR3 sequences, around 16% of them found once; the top ten carry around 43%. CDR1 and CDR2 (germline): MNHEY, SVGEGT. This CDR3 has 13 residues. Trimming stripped 5 bases from V and 10 bases from J, with 15 bases between. The table lists this clonotype with many counts. As yet, its antigen is unknown. Findings and caveats of the study: Researchers found most expanded thyroid clonotypes above 0.001 in blood as well.

Stable Graves' hyperthyroidism denoted no ophthalmopathy progression over 18 months. Pregnant or lactating patients were excluded, as were those with uncontrolled infection or other autoimmune disease. The study based diagnoses on clinical symptoms, serum thyroxine and TRAb, thyroid ultrasound and orbital computed tomography. The V and J genes are TRBV6-2 or TRBV6-3 and TRBJ2-1; D might be TRBD1 (5 bases). This clonotype was obtained from a middle-aged man with Graves' hyperthyroidism. The sample was blood. The chain's CDR3 is CASSPQGTWEQFF. DNA of the CDR3: TGTGCCAGCAGTCCCCAGGGAACCTGGGAGCAGTTCTTC.